This T cell receptor beta chain was sequenced during a study of shared clonotypes between healthy human individuals. The CDR3 consists of 15 residues. Looked up from germline, CDR1 is SGHRS and CDR2 is YFSETQ. V was pared by 0 bases and J by 3 bases, with 10 bases between. CD45RO-negative, CCR7-selected cells formed the naive CD8 fraction, which excluded terminally differentiated effector memory CD45RA+ cells. Clones were sequenced by immunoSEQ multiplex PCR, and TCRdb holds only the in-frame ones, with some missing. The sample records about 2.1 million clones, about 93% being singletons. The specimen sequenced was naive CD8+ T cells from PBMCs. The chain links TRBV5-1 to TRBJ2-1, with no clear D. The origin of this receptor is a man younger than 35 in good health. Some clones in this sample may be carry-over from other donors' samples. Written as DNA, the CDR3 is TGCGCCAGCAGCTTGGGTCTATCAAACTACAATGAGCAGTTCTTC. Translation gives CASSLGLSNYNEQFF.